This T cell receptor (beta chain) was sequenced for a study of a mutant IDH1 vaccine in newly diagnosed glioma. For the study at large: Sex among treated patients split 62.5% male, about 40% female; mean age was roughly 42 years. Findings of the study overall: Of the patients, about 95% had vaccine-induced immune responses.

In this sample, this clone turned up a few times. Its specificity is unknown. Generated by immunoSEQ multiplex PCR, the TCRdb table keeps only in-frame clones and is missing some. The sample contains tens of thousands of clones, around 74% of which appear only once. Specified time point: baseline, week 1 (first vaccination visit). Sample treatment: pre-vaccination baseline after standard-of-care therapy. V lost 0 bases and J 7 bases, leaving 15 bases between the germline ends. This CDR3 spans 15 amino acids. Germline lookup yields CDR1 SGHNT and CDR2 YYREEE (reference sequence). V usage is TRBV5-4 and J usage is TRBJ2-3; possibly TRBD2 for D (5 bases). Sequenced here: PBMCs, sampled from a glioma patient treated with radiotherapy, temozolomide or both. This clonotype was sampled from a man aged 50-60 years with glioma. The CDR3 here is CASSLAGELAHTQYF. The CDR3 coding sequence is TGTGCCAGCAGCTTGGCCGGGGAGCTAGCCCATACGCAGTATTTT.